These 21 T cell receptor beta chains originate from one sample sequenced in a study of tissue T cells after allogeneic stem cell transplantation. Libraries were prepared by immunoSEQ multiplex PCR; TCRdb keeps only in-frame clonotypes and omits some of them. This table has under 4,500 clones, 60% to 70% appearing once. The input for sequencing was left colon tissue, taken at autopsy. These receptors all stem from a male donor older than 55 with lung cancer.

This chain joins TRBV28 and TRBJ2-7, with D unresolved. This CDR3 comprises 15 residues. CDR1 and CDR2 from the germline V gene are MDHEN and SYDVKM. V lost 1 base, J lost 0 bases, and 10 bases lay in between. Here the CDR3 DNA reads TGTGCCAGCAGTTTATTAGGCGGTACCTCCTACGAGCAGTACTTC. It encodes CASSLLGGTSYEQYF.

The chain carries TRBV5-1 and TRBJ1-6; TRBD1 aligns across 10 bases. CDR1 is SGHRS and CDR2 is YFSETQ in the germline V gene. The length of the CDR3 is 15 residues. The V gene end was trimmed by 0 bases and the J gene end by 7 bases; junction bases not matched to a gene: 1. The CDR3 loop reads CASSLAGQGNSPLHF. CDR3 coding DNA: TGCGCCAGCAGCTTGGCGGGACAGGGGAATTCACCCCTCCACTTT.

The rearrangement joins TRBV2 to TRBJ2-7; D is unclear. CDR3 length: 14 amino acids. Deletions cut 8 bases from V and 7 bases from J, with 21 bases between. Germline V CDR1 and CDR2: SNHLY, FYNNEI. The CDR3 sequence is CASRPASFSGEQYF. CDR3 sequence (DNA): TGTGCCAGCCGCCCGGCCTCCTTCTCGGGTGAGCAGTACTTC.

The V and J genes are TRBV18 and TRBJ2-3; 8 bases map to TRBD2. The CDR3 extends over 15 amino acids. V shed 4 bases, J shed 1 base, and the junction held 4 bases outside the gene matches. Germline CDR1 and CDR2: KGHSH and LQKENI. CDR3: CASSLLAERTDTQYF. The DNA of the CDR3 is TGTGCCAGCTCACTACTAGCGGAGCGCACAGATACGCAGTATTTT.

This clone was detected a few times. The gene calls are TRBV11-2 and TRBJ1-2, with D unresolved. The CDR3 covers 13 residues. Per the germline V gene, CDR1 is SGHAT and CDR2 is FQNNGV. The V end was cut by 11 bases, the J end by 3 bases, with 16 bases between. The CDR3 bases are TGTGCCTCCCAGGAGAACGGGGACTATGGCTACACCTTC. This encodes CASQENGDYGYTF. The full variable domain, in which reference TRBV11-2 and TRBJ1-2 provide the parts outside the CDR3, is EAGVAQSPRYKIIEKRQSVAFWCNPISGHATLYWYQQILGQGPKLLIQFQNNGVVDDSQLPKDRFSAERLKGVDSTLKIQPAKLEDSAVYLCASQENGDYGYTFGSGTRLTVV.

This clone was detected a few times. The chain combines TRBV19 with TRBJ2-7; D tentatively fits TRBD1 or TRBD2 (5 bases each). Germline loops: CDR1 LNHDA, CDR2 SQIVND (reference sequence). V was pared by 4 bases and J by 3 bases, with 10 bases between. CDR3 length: 13 residues. The chain's CDR3 is CASSTGRLYEQYF. In DNA, the CDR3 is TGTGCCAGTAGTACGGGACGGCTCTACGAGCAGTACTTC.

The chain recombines TRBV9 with TRBJ2-2; no definite D call. The CDR3 extends over 15 amino acids. V was cut by 3 bases and J by 4 bases, with 13 bases left in between. Germline-derived CDR1 and CDR2 are SGDLS and YYNGEE. The CDR3 here is CASSADPVSTGELFF. In nucleotides, the CDR3 is TGTGCCAGCAGCGCCGATCCGGTTAGCACCGGGGAGCTGTTTTTT.

The chain employs TRBV4-3 and TRBJ1-2; D is unresolved. Germline CDR1 LGHNA, CDR2 YSLEER. V lost 0 bases to trimming and J lost 10 bases, with 9 bases between them. This CDR3 has 12 residues. CDR3 nucleotides: TGCGCCAGCAGCCAAGACCCGGGAGCCTACACCTTC. Translating gives CASSQDPGAYTF.

The rearrangement joins TRBV5-1 to TRBJ2-7; no clear D gene. Germline CDR1 and CDR2: SGHRS and YFSETQ. V gave up 1 base and J gave up 2 bases, with 13 bases separating them. This CDR3 is 15 amino acids long. As DNA, the CDR3 is TGCGCCAGCAGCTTGCAGGCAGTTGGGACCTACGAGCAGTACTTC. It encodes CASSLQAVGTYEQYF.

The CDR3 region has the DNA TGTGCCAGCTATGGGGGGGGACCCCTCCACTTT. As protein: CASYGGGPLHF. This chain joins TRBV27 and TRBJ1-6; maybe TRBD1 (5 bases). CDR3 length: 11 amino acids. CDR1 is MNHEY and CDR2 is SMNVEV in the germline V gene (reference sequence). V lost 8 bases and J 12 bases, leaving 11 bases between the germline ends.

This clone was observed a single time. V gene TRBV2 combines with J gene TRBJ1-6, with D maybe TRBD1 (5 bases). The CDR3 spans 14 residues. The V end was cut by 6 bases, the J end by 9 bases, with 15 bases between. CDR1 and CDR2 from the germline V gene are SNHLY and FYNNEI. CDR3 sequence: CASRGDGIGSPLHF. The CDR3 DNA sequence: TGTGCCAGCAGGGGGGACGGGATTGGTTCACCCCTCCACTTT.

This sequence joins TRBV27 and TRBJ1-3; D is perhaps TRBD1 (6 bases). From germline, CDR1 is MNHEY and CDR2 SMNVEV (reference sequence). The V end was cut by 5 bases, the J end by 1 base, with 21 bases between. The CDR3 is made up of 18 amino acids. CDR3 coding DNA: TGTGCCAGCAGTCCATCCCCCGGACAGTTCCTATCTGGAAACACCATATATTTT. Amino acid sequence: CASSPSPGQFLSGNTIYF.

J is TRBJ2-3 and V is TRBV24-1, with 7 bases matching TRBD2. Germline-derived CDR1 and CDR2 are KGHDR and SFDVKD. After removal of 3 bases from V and 2 bases from J, the junction contained 16 bases not matched to a gene. The CDR3 runs to 19 residues. The DNA for the CDR3 is TGTGCCACCAGTGATCAGCTTTGGAGCGGGGTATTTGACACAGATACGCAGTATTTT. Translation gives CATSDQLWSGVFDTDTQYF.

The chain couples TRBV6-2 or TRBV6-3 to TRBJ1-1; tentatively, D is TRBD1 (5 bases). Trimming pared 0 bases from V and 5 bases from J, leaving 10 bases between. Germline CDR1 MNHEY, CDR2 SVGEGT. The CDR3 is 14 residues long. CDR3 in DNA: TGTGCCAGCAGTTACTCGATTGCAGGGACTGAAGCTTTCTTT. Translated, it gives CASSYSIAGTEAFF.

This chain links TRBV6-4 with TRBJ2-2; D perhaps matches TRBD2 (5 bases). The CDR3 runs to 13 residues. V was cut by 7 bases and J by 1 base, with 7 bases left in between. From germline, CDR1 is MRHNA and CDR2 SNTAGT. CDR3: CASMRENTGELFF. CDR3 DNA sequence: TGTGCCAGCATGAGGGAGAACACCGGGGAGCTGTTTTTT.

CDR3 residues: CASSVLLAGVGETQYF. As DNA, the CDR3 is TGTGCCAGCAGCGTTCTTCTAGCGGGAGTCGGGGAGACCCAGTACTTC. The chain links TRBV2 to TRBJ2-5; 10 positions agree with TRBD2. This CDR3 region has 16 residues. Germline CDR1 is SNHLY and CDR2 is FYNNEI. Unmatched junction bases numbered 12, after V lost 6 bases and J lost 5 bases.

V is TRBV6-5 and J is TRBJ2-7; 8 bases align to TRBD1. The J segment lost 3 bases and the V segment lost 2 bases, leaving 6 bases of the junction unmatched. The germline V gene has CDR1 MNHEY and CDR2 SVGAGI. The CDR3 loop spans 15 amino acids. DNA for the CDR3: TGTGCCAGCAGTTACGCGGACAGGGAATTCTACGAGCAGTACTTC. Translating gives CASSYADREFYEQYF.

In its sample, this clone was seen a few times. The V call is TRBV5-1, the J call TRBJ2-3, with 9 bases fitting TRBD2. The CDR3 contains 16 residues. Trimming cost V 4 bases and J 6 bases; bases outside gene matches: 12. Germline CDR1 reads SGHRS; CDR2 reads YFSETQ. This chain's CDR3 is CASSPDGTSSFDTQYF. The CDR3 bases are TGCGCCAGCAGCCCGGATGGGACTAGCTCTTTCGATACGCAGTATTTT.

The chain combines TRBV7-6 with TRBJ2-7; 11 positions agree with TRBD1. The CDR3 has 15 residues. With V trimmed by 0 bases and J by 5 bases, 3 bases remained unmatched. The germline gives CDR1 SGHVS, CDR2 FNYEAQ. CDR3 DNA: TGTGCCAGCAGCTTAGCGGACAGGGGGCGCGACGAGCAGTACTTC. Translation: CASSLADRGRDEQYF.

The CDR3 DNA is TGTGCCACCGTCGACAGGGCGAATGAAAAACTGTTTTTT. It encodes CATVDRANEKLFF. This chain uses TRBV10-3 with TRBJ1-4, with 7 bases fitting TRBD1. The length of the CDR3 is 13 residues. Germline loops: CDR1 ENHRY, CDR2 SYGVKD. Trimming cost V 10 bases and J 5 bases; bases outside gene matches: 7.

The chain combines TRBV7-9 with TRBJ1-1, with a possible D match to TRBD1 (6 bases). V lost 8 bases, J lost 0 bases, and 13 bases lay in between. Germline lookup yields CDR1 SEHNR and CDR2 FQNEAQ (reference sequence). CDR3 length: 14 amino acids. CDR3 region: CASVRGAMNTEAFF. CDR3 bases: TGTGCCAGCGTTCGGGGGGCCATGAACACTGAAGCTTTCTTT. Together with reference TRBV7-9 and TRBJ1-1, the CDR3 gives the full variable domain: DTGVSQNPRHKITKRGQNVTFRCDPISEHNRLYWYRQTLGQGPEFLTYFQNEAQLEKSRLLSDRFSAERPKGSFSTLEIQRTEQGDSAMYLCASVRGAMNTEAFFGQGTRLTVV.